This T cell receptor beta chain was identified during a study of technical replicates of blood from a few donors. Generated by immunoSEQ multiplex PCR, the TCRdb table keeps only in-frame clones and is missing some. The table shows some 70,000 clones, with more than 85% occurring only once. With 5 bases removed from V and 5 bases from J, the gap between germline ends came to 14 bases. Germline V gene sequence: CDR1 SGHNT, CDR2 YYREEE (reference sequence). The CDR3 contains 14 residues. The sample comprised PBMCs. The chain has TRBV5-4 and TRBJ2-1; D may be TRBD2 (6 bases). This clonotype was sampled from a human donor in good health. Some clones in this sample may be carry-over from other donors' samples. Written as DNA, the CDR3 is TGTGCCAGCAGGCGTCTCGGGGAGGACAATGAGCAGTTCTTC. It codes for CASRRLGEDNEQFF.